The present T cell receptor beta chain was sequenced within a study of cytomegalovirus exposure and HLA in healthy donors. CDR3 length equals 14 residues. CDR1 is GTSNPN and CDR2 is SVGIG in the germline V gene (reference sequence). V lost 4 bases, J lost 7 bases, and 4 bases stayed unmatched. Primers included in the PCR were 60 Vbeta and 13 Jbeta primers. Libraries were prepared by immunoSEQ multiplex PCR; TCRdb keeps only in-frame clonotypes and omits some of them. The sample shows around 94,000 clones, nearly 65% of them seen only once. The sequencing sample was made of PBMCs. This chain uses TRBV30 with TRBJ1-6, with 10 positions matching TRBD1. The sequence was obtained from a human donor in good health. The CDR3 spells CAWIRTGGNSPLHF. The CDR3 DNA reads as TGTGCCTGGATTCGGACAGGGGGGAATTCACCCCTCCACTTT. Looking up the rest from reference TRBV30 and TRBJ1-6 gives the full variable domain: SQTIHQWPATLVQPVGSPLSLECTVEGTSNPNLYWYRQAAGRGLQLLFYSVGIGQISSEVPQNLSASRPQDRQFILSSKKLLLSDSGFYLCAWIRTGGNSPLHFGNGTRLTVT.